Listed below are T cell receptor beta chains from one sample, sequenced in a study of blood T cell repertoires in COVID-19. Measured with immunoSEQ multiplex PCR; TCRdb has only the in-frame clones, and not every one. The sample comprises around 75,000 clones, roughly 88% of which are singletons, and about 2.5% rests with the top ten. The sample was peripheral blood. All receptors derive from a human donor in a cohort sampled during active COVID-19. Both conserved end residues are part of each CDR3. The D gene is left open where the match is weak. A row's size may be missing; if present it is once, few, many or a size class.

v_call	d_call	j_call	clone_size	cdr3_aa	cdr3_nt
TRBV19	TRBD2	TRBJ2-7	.	CASTPGGSGYEQYF	TGTGCCAGTACCCCCGGGGGGAGTGGCTACGAGCAGTACTTC
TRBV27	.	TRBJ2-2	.	CASSLAGGELFF	TGTGCCAGCAGTCTGGCGGGTGGGGAGCTGTTTTTT
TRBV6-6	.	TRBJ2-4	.	CASSKRQSLAKNIQYF	TGTGCCAGCAGTAAGCGACAGAGCTTAGCCAAAAACATTCAGTACTTC
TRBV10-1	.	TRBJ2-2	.	CASSEGGGLGTGELFF	TGCGCCAGCAGTGAGGGGGGGGGCTTAGGCACCGGGGAGCTGTTTTTT
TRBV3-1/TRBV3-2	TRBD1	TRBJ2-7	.	CASSRGTGGAYEQYF	TGTGCCAGCAGCCGGGGGACAGGGGGCGCGTACGAGCAGTACTTC
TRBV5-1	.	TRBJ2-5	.	CASSRGAETQYF	TGCGCCAGCAGCCGGGGGGCAGAGACCCAGTACTTC
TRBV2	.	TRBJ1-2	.	CASSEPDSSYGYTF	TGTGCCAGCAGTGAACCGGACAGCTCATACGGCTACACCTTC
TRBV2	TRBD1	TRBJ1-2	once	CASSGGLRTGTNYGYTF	TGTGCCAGCAGTGGGGGCCTCAGGACAGGGACGAACTATGGCTACACCTTC
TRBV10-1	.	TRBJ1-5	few	CASSESSCGLPGNQPQHF	TGCGCCAGCAGTGAGTCAAGTTGTGGCCTCCCGGGAAATCAGCCCCAGCATTTT
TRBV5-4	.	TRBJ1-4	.	CASSLGGTRSEKLFF	TGTGCCAGCAGCTTGGGGGGGACAAGGAGTGAAAAACTGTTTTTT
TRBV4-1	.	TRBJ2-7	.	CASSQDPAQGGYEQYF	TGCGCCAGCAGCCAAGATCCAGCCCAGGGAGGCTACGAGCAGTACTTC
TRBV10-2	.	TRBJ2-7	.	CASKSTYEQYF	TGCGCCAGCAAGTCTACCTACGAGCAGTACTTC
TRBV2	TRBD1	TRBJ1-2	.	CASSPDRTGGRNGYTF	TGTGCCAGCAGCCCAGACCGGACAGGGGGTAGGAATGGCTACACCTTC
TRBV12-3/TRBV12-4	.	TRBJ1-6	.	CGDGDSPLHF	TGTGGCGACGGGGATTCACCCCTCCACTTT
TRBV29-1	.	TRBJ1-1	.	CSVEGQGTEAFF	TGCAGCGTTGAGGGGCAGGGCACTGAAGCTTTCTTT
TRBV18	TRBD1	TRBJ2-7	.	CASSPQTPGQGYEQYF	TGTGCCAGCTCACCACAGACCCCAGGACAGGGCTACGAGCAGTACTTC
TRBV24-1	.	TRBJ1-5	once	CATQYQGNQPQHF	TGTGCCACCCAATATCAGGGCAATCAGCCCCAGCATTTT
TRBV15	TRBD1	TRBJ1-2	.	CATSRDFGTGYDGYTF	TGTGCCACCAGCAGAGATTTCGGGACAGGGTATGATGGCTACACCTTC
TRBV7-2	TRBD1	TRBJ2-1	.	CASSLAHLDRGYNEQFF	TGTGCCAGCAGCTTAGCGCATCTGGACAGGGGGTACAATGAGCAGTTCTTC
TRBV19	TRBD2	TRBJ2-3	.	CASSPASGGATSSDTQYF	TGTGCCAGTAGTCCCGCTAGCGGGGGGGCCACTAGCTCAGATACGCAGTATTTT
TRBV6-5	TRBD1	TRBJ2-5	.	CASRGDRGLETQYF	TGTGCCAGCAGAGGAGACAGGGGTCTGGAGACCCAGTACTTC
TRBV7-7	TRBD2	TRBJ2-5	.	CASSPYGSSGRPGETQYF	TGTGCCAGCAGCCCCTATGGATCGAGCGGGAGGCCGGGAGAGACCCAGTACTTC
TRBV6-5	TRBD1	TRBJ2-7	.	CASSKDRAYEQYF	TGTGCCAGCAGCAAGGACAGGGCCTACGAGCAGTACTTC